Included here is one T cell receptor (beta chain) sequence, with context. This clone was found once. The antigen this receptor binds is unknown. No base quality information exists; no much larger clone differs at one position. The record originates from a study of blood T cell repertoires in COVID-19 (dated by TCRdb to between 2020 and 2021). About the study as a whole: Samples from collaborators originated in the United States, Italy and Spain and spanned both the acute and convalescent phases of COVID-19. The material from the prospective study consisted of cDNA or gDNA derived from T cells, B-cell-depleted T cells, or PBMCs. Deeply sampled blood TCRbeta repertoires from subjects exposed to, actively infected with, or recovered from COVID-19 were included in the dataset. The repertoires were released in a freely available public database meant as a resource for research on the immune response to SARS-CoV-2. The samples were drawn from two sources: the first 160 participants of the ongoing ImmuneRACE study, and 1,000 to 1,500 subjects contributed by 6 global collaborators. Nearly every sample came with metadata listing a de-identified subject ID, COVID-19 status, age in years and sex. Where HLA class I and class II types were available, the types were taken from metadata supplied by the sample provider, not from assay-based typing.

Whole blood was collected in K2EDTA tubes by collaborating institutions according to the institutions' own protocols. For TCRbeta analysis, collaborator samples were shipped as frozen whole blood, as isolated PBMCs, or as DNA extracted from either sample type. Points the paper makes about the study in general: The quantity of clinical and demographic metadata differed by source and by participant and was supplied without curation.

The CDR1 and CDR2 encoded by the germline V gene are LGHNA and YNFKEQ. V and J lose 0 bases and 1 base, and a span of 15 bases separates them. Counted from cysteine to phenylalanine, this CDR3 has 17 amino acids. Only CDR3 DNA remains: 51 bases, in frame from the first base. TCRbeta CDR3 regions were amplified from genomic DNA using the immunoSEQ Assay, a bias-controlled multiplex PCR. On the authors' methods: The number of nucleated cells in each sample was estimated by amplification of reference gene primers within the assay. Sequence reads were collapsed and filtered to measure the absolute abundance of every unique TCRbeta CDR3 rearrangement. For each sample, productive Simpson clonality was calculated as the square root of Simpson's diversity index over productive rearrangements. TCRdb mirrors the immuneACCESS table, restricted to in-frame sequences. Some clones are absent from its copies; in checked studies, under half trace to an unresolved V gene, and the reason for the others is unknown. The V and J calls and clone size come from that table; D and trimming were worked out from the DNA. This sample comprises 95,000 to 130,000 clones, around four fifths of them detected only once. Under 3% of the sample belongs to the ten largest clones.

The TCR was taken from a man under 40 with acute or convalescent COVID-19. Sequenced material: peripheral blood. Rearrangement joined TRBV4-2 to TRBJ1-2; the D segment cannot be called with confidence. CDR3 region: CASSQDIGAGSNYGYTF. The sequenced DNA is TGTGCCAGCAGCCAAGATATTGGCGCAGGTAGTAACTATGGCTACACCTTC.